The next 20 T cell receptor beta chains were all read from a single sample in a study of blood T cell repertoires in COVID-19. TCRdb's copy holds only in-frame clones and misses some; the assay was immunoSEQ multiplex PCR. The sample has 110,000 to 150,000 clones; 60% to 80% are singletons. Sequencing was performed on peripheral blood. The origin of the receptors is a man in his fifties with active or convalescent COVID-19.

The rearrangement joins TRBV28 to TRBJ1-5; D possibly corresponds to TRBD1 (5 bases). The CDR3 spans 17 residues. V was trimmed by 6 bases and J by 0 bases, leaving 18 bases between them. CDR1 is MDHEN, CDR2 SYDVKM, per germline. The CDR3: CASSPGGNLYSNQPQHF. The CDR3 coding sequence is TGTGCCAGCAGCCCTGGGGGGAATCTTTATAGCAATCAGCCCCAGCATTTT.

This clone came up once. This chain links TRBV27 with TRBJ2-7; D uncertain. Trimming stripped 0 bases from V and 3 bases from J, with 12 bases between. Per the germline V gene, CDR1 is MNHEY and CDR2 is SMNVEV (reference sequence). This CDR3 is built from 15 residues. The CDR3 nucleotides read TGTGCCAGCAGTTTATCGTTGTGGCCCCGCTACGAGCAGTACTTC. Translated: CASSLSLWPRYEQYF.

The V gene is TRBV3-1 (or the pseudogene TRBV3-2), the J gene TRBJ1-2; 10 nucleotides match TRBD1. In germline, CDR1 is LGHDT, CDR2 YNNKEL (reference sequence). The CDR3 runs to 14 residues. V shed 3 bases, J shed 7 bases, and the junction held 5 bases outside the gene matches. CDR3 sequence (DNA): TGTGCCAGCAGCCACCTTGACAGGGGGCCTGGCTACACCTTC. Translation gives CASSHLDRGPGYTF.

The chain combines TRBV27 with TRBJ2-7; D is perhaps TRBD2 (5 bases). V was shortened by 5 bases and J by 0 bases, with 11 bases between the two germline ends. This CDR3 comprises 14 residues. CDR1 and CDR2 from the germline V gene are MNHEY and SMNVEV (reference sequence). CDR3 amino acids: CASSVTRSSYEQYF. For the CDR3, the DNA is TGTGCCAGCAGTGTAACTAGAAGCTCCTACGAGCAGTACTTC.

On this clone itself: The same CDR3 also results from other DNA sequences found in this sample. The J gene is TRBJ1-5, the V gene TRBV27, with no clear D. The germline V gene encodes CDR1 MNHEY and CDR2 SMNVEV (reference sequence). Trimming left V 0 bases short and J 5 bases short, with 8 bases between. CDR3 length: 14 residues. The CDR3 region is CASSLSRGDQPQHF. As DNA, the CDR3 is TGTGCCAGCAGTTTATCTCGGGGTGATCAGCCCCAGCATTTT.

This clone was picked up one time. The V call is TRBV7-9, the J call TRBJ2-2; unclear D gene. CDR3 length: 11 residues. With 8 bases removed from V and 7 bases from J, the gap between germline ends came to 8 bases. Germline-derived CDR1 and CDR2 are SEHNR and FQNEAQ (reference sequence). The CDR3 DNA reads TGTGCCAGCGACCCTAGCGGGGAGCTGTTTTTT. Translation: CASDPSGELFF.

This chain uses TRBV4-1 with TRBJ1-5, with D perhaps matching TRBD1 (6 bases). CDR3 length: 15 residues. Germline values: CDR1 MGHRA, CDR2 YSYEKL. V lost 1 base and J 7 bases, leaving 14 bases between the germline ends. The CDR3 loop is CASSQGEGRGQPQHF. CDR3 DNA sequence: TGCGCCAGCAGCCAAGGGGAGGGTAGGGGGCAGCCCCAGCATTTT.

The chain combines TRBV29-1 with TRBJ1-2, with 7 bases that match TRBD1. The CDR3 spans 15 residues. Unmatched junction bases numbered 9, after V lost 0 bases and J lost 5 bases. The V gene's germline CDR1 is SQVTM and CDR2 ANQGSEA. CDR3 nucleotides: TGCAGCGTTGAAGATCTTCAGGGGGGAAATTATGGCTACACCTTC. It specifies CSVEDLQGGNYGYTF.

The chain has TRBV24-1 and TRBJ2-7; TRBD2 aligns across 9 bases. V lost 2 bases and J lost 3; bases outside the gene matches: 4. The CDR3 is made up of 15 amino acids. Germline assignment: CDR1 KGHDR and CDR2 SFDVKD. As DNA, the CDR3 is TGTGCCACCAGTGATTCCCGGACTAGCGTCTACGAGCAGTACTTC. Translation: CATSDSRTSVYEQYF.

This clone was seen only once. The genes are TRBV7-2 and TRBJ1-5; D uncertain. Trimming shortened V by 3 bases and J by 4 bases, and 13 bases separated the two germline ends. Germline loops: CDR1 SGHTA, CDR2 FQGNSA. The CDR3 covers 15 residues. The CDR3 here is CASSLGVGGNQPQHF. The CDR3 DNA reads TGTGCCAGCAGCTTGGGCGTTGGAGGGAATCAGCCCCAGCATTTT.

The genes are TRBV7-9 and TRBJ2-2; 9 bases map to TRBD1. The trim removed 6 bases at V and 1 base at J, leaving 9 bases unmatched. The CDR3 has 17 residues. CDR1 is SEHNR, CDR2 FQNEAQ, per germline (reference sequence). The CDR3 nucleotides read TGTGCCAGCAGGGCGAGCGACAGGGGGTTGAACACCGGGGAGCTGTTTTTT. As protein: CASRASDRGLNTGELFF.

The chain joins TRBV6-1 to TRBJ1-5, with D tentatively TRBD1 (6 bases). Germline lookup yields CDR1 MNHNS and CDR2 SASEGT. The CDR3 contains 16 residues. Trimming stripped 1 base from V and 5 bases from J, with 15 bases between. The CDR3 coding sequence is TGTGCCAGCAGTGAAGAAAGGACAGCCTTCTATCAGCCCCAGCATTTT. Its protein is CASSEERTAFYQPQHF.

The chain combines TRBV27 with TRBJ2-5, with D maybe TRBD1 (7 bases). Trimming removed 5 bases from V and 2 bases from J, with 21 bases in between. The V gene's germline CDR1 is MNHEY and CDR2 SMNVEV (reference sequence). This CDR3 contains 17 residues. The CDR3 loop reads CASSTRLRGVDQETQYF. CDR3 sequence (DNA): TGTGCCAGCAGTACGCGCCTCAGGGGGGTGGATCAAGAGACCCAGTACTTC.

V gene TRBV6-5 combines with J gene TRBJ2-3, with a possible D match to TRBD2 (7 bases). The V end lost 1 base, the J end lost 0 bases, and 11 bases lay between the germline ends. The CDR3 has 16 residues. Looked up from germline, CDR1 is MNHEY and CDR2 is SVGAGI. CDR3 nucleotides: TGTGCCAGCAGTTACTGGGGGGGCGGAAGCACAGATACGCAGTATTTT. Residues: CASSYWGGGSTDTQYF.

This rearrangement joins TRBV3-1 (or the pseudogene TRBV3-2) to TRBJ1-4; no clear D gene. V dropped 0 bases and J dropped 7 bases, with 3 bases sitting between them. This CDR3 comprises 12 residues. Per germline, CDR1 LGHDT and CDR2 YNNKEL (reference sequence). The CDR3 reads CASSQDREKLFF. The CDR3 bases are TGTGCCAGCAGCCAAGATCGTGAAAAACTGTTTTTT.

The chain employs TRBV5-4 and TRBJ1-1, with TRBD1 matching 7 bases. The CDR3 extends over 13 amino acids. Germline loops: CDR1 SGHNT, CDR2 YYREEE (reference sequence). Unmatched junction bases numbered 4, after V lost 4 bases and J lost 4 bases. CDR3 sequence: CASSRQGSTEAFF. The CDR3 coding sequence is TGTGCCAGCAGCCGACAGGGATCCACTGAAGCTTTCTTT.

The chain uses TRBV18 and TRBJ2-1; 9 bases align to TRBD2. The trim removed 3 bases at V and 7 bases at J, leaving 16 bases unmatched. The CDR3 is 18 amino acids. Per the germline V gene, CDR1 is KGHSH and CDR2 is LQKENI. The CDR3 DNA reads as TGTGCCAGCTCACCCCTGGGTAGCGGGAGTGGTGTACCTAATGAGCAGTTCTTC. Protein product: CASSPLGSGSGVPNEQFF.

The chain recombines TRBV7-6 with TRBJ2-7; 7 nucleotides agree with TRBD1. From germline, CDR1 is SGHVS and CDR2 FNYEAQ. The CDR3 has 13 amino acids. V lost 5 bases and J lost 2; bases outside the gene matches: 3. This CDR3 is CASSLDRAYEQYF. CDR3 nucleotides: TGTGCCAGCAGCCTCGACAGGGCCTACGAGCAGTACTTC. The full variable domain, with the rest looked up from reference TRBV7-6 and TRBJ2-7, is GAGVSQSPRYKVTKRGQDVALRCDPISGHVSLYWYRQALGQGPEFLTYFNYEAQQDKSGLPNDRFSAERPEGSISTLTIQRTEQRDSAMYRCASSLDRAYEQYFGPGTRLTVT.

The J gene is TRBJ1-5, the V gene TRBV30, with 9 bases identical to TRBD1. J gave up 0 bases and V 2 bases, and 11 bases lay outside the gene matches. CDR1 GTSNPN and CDR2 SVGIG come from the germline V gene (reference sequence). This CDR3 has 18 amino acids. The CDR3 nucleotides are TGTGCCTGGAGTACCCCTGGGGGGACAGGGTATAGCAATCAGCCCCAGCATTTT. Amino acid sequence: CAWSTPGGTGYSNQPQHF.

The chain has TRBV28 and TRBJ1-3; 8 nucleotides line up with TRBD1. The germline CDR1 and CDR2 sequences are MDHEN and SYDVKM. The J segment lost 2 bases and the V segment lost 5 bases, leaving 8 bases of the junction unmatched. The CDR3 length is 16 residues. The CDR3 nucleotides are TGTGCCAGCAGTCCCCCGGACAGGGAGGCTGGAAACACCATATATTTT. Translation gives CASSPPDREAGNTIYF.